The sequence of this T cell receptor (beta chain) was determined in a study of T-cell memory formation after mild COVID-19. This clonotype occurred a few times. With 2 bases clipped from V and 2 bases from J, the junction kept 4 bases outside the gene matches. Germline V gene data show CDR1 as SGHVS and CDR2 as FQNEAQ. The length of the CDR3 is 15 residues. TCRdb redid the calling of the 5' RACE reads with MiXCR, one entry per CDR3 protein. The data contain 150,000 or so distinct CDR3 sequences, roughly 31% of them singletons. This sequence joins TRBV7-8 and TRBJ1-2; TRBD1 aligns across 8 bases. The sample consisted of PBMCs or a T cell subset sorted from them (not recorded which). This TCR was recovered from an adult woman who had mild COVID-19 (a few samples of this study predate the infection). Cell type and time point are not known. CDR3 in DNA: TGTGCCAGCAGCTTACGCCGGACAGGGAACTATGGCTACACCTTC. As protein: CASSLRRTGNYGYTF.